Presented here are 32 T cell receptor beta chains from one specimen sequenced in a study of blood T cell repertoires in COVID-19. Some clones are missing from TCRdb's copy, which holds only in-frame ones; the method was immunoSEQ multiplex PCR. The table lists about 250,000 clones, 75% to 90% of them singletons. The sequencing sample was made of PBMCs or T cells enriched from blood (not recorded which). The origin of the receptors is a woman under 30 who had recovered from COVID-19.

J is TRBJ1-5 and V is TRBV28; D gene uncertain. This CDR3 comprises 14 residues. The germline V gene has CDR1 MDHEN and CDR2 SYDVKM. Between the trimmed V and J ends, which lost 2 bases and 3 bases, there was a span of 8 bases. The CDR3 DNA follows: TGTGCCAGCAGTTTAGGAGGGAACAATCAGCCCCAGCATTTT. Protein: CASSLGGNNQPQHF. The full variable domain, its missing parts supplied by reference TRBV28 and TRBJ1-5, is DVKVTQSSRYLVKRTGEKVFLECVQDMDHENMFWYRQDPGLGLRLIYFSYDVKMKEKGDIPEGYSVSREKKERFSLILESASTNQTSMYLCASSLGGNNQPQHFGDGTRLSIL.

The chain couples TRBV6-1 to TRBJ1-2; D unclear. Germline values: CDR1 MNHNS, CDR2 SASEGT. CDR3 length equals 15 residues. V was pared by 3 bases and J by 8 bases, with 19 bases between. The CDR3 region is CASSEASGNGEGYTF. In DNA form, the CDR3 reads TGTGCCAGCAGTGAGGCGTCTGGAAATGGAGAAGGCTACACCTTC.

V usage is TRBV5-1 and J usage is TRBJ1-1; maybe TRBD1 (5 bases). Germline CDR1 is SGHRS and CDR2 is YFSETQ. Trimming removed 3 bases at V and 1 base at J, with 13 bases between. The CDR3 has 15 amino acids. As DNA, the CDR3 is TGCGCCAGCAGCTACCCCCAGGGTGCGAACACTGAAGCTTTCTTT. Translated, it gives CASSYPQGANTEAFF.

V and J are TRBV27 and TRBJ1-1; 7 bases line up with TRBD1. This CDR3 contains 14 residues. The V gene end was trimmed by 3 bases and the J gene end by 7 bases; junction bases not matched to a gene: 8. CDR1 is MNHEY, CDR2 SMNVEV, per germline (reference sequence). CDR3 DNA sequence: TGTGCCAGCAGTTTCAGGGACAGATATAATGAAGCTTTCTTT. Translated: CASSFRDRYNEAFF.

The rearrangement joins TRBV4-1 to TRBJ1-5; D is ambiguous. The CDR3 contains 17 residues. Trimming cost V 1 base and J 5 bases, with 18 bases left between them. Germline-derived CDR1 and CDR2 are MGHRA and YSYEKL. CDR3 in DNA: TGCGCCAGCAGCCAAGGGAGGCTGGGGTATTGGGATCAGCCCCAGCATTTT. It encodes CASSQGRLGYWDQPQHF.

V gene TRBV27 combines with J gene TRBJ2-7, with 9 bases that match TRBD1. The CDR3 length is 13 residues. V lost 5 bases to trimming and J lost 12 bases; unmatched junction nucleotides: 11. The germline gives CDR1 MNHEY, CDR2 SMNVEV (reference sequence). CDR3 sequence reads: CASSPPGQGHLYF. For the CDR3, the DNA is TGTGCCAGCAGTCCCCCGGGACAGGGCCACCTGTACTTC.

The V gene is TRBV27, the J gene TRBJ1-1, with D possibly matching TRBD1 (6 bases). The V gene's germline CDR1 is MNHEY and CDR2 SMNVEV (reference sequence). With 5 bases removed from V and 1 base from J, the gap between germline ends came to 17 bases. The CDR3 is made up of 16 amino acids. The CDR3 is CASSRNPIQGNTEAFF. CDR3 nucleotides: TGTGCCAGCAGTCGAAACCCAATACAGGGGAACACTGAAGCTTTCTTT.

The chain has TRBV2 and TRBJ2-3; 9 nucleotides line up with TRBD2. J was trimmed by 7 bases and V by 8 bases; bases with no gene match: 13. The CDR3 has 15 amino acids. The germline CDR1 and CDR2 sequences are SNHLY and FYNNEI. CDR3 sequence reads: CASRLVLASGNTQYF. As DNA, the CDR3 is TGTGCCAGCCGCCTAGTTCTGGCTAGCGGGAATACGCAGTATTTT.

For this clone: Germline and junction disagree at one end, which may indicate a read error. V gene TRBV29-1 combines with J gene TRBJ1-2; a possible D gene is TRBD1 (5 bases). CDR3 size: 13 residues. Per germline, CDR1 SQVTM and CDR2 ANQGSEA. The CDR3 DNA follows: TGCAGCGCTGAACCAGGGTTTGATTATGGCTACACCTTC. It is translated as CSAEPGFDYGYTF. Drawing the rest from reference TRBV29-1 and TRBJ1-2, the complete variable domain is SAVISQKPSRDICQRGTSLTIQCQVDSQVTMMFWYRQQPGQSLTLIATANQGSEATYESGFVIDKFPISRPNLTFSTLTVSNMSPEDSSIYLCSAEPGFDYGYTFGSGTRLTVV.

The chain has TRBV5-5 and TRBJ1-6, with D tentatively TRBD1 (6 bases). CDR1 is SGHKS, CDR2 YYEKEE, per germline (reference sequence). This CDR3 has 14 amino acids. Deletions cut 3 bases from V and 7 bases from J, with 11 bases between. The chain's CDR3 is CASSSRDTNSPLHF. Written as DNA, the CDR3 is TGTGCCAGCAGCTCCCGGGACACCAATTCACCCCTCCACTTT.

This chain links TRBV7-9 with TRBJ2-1; TRBD2 agrees at 12 bases. CDR3 size: 17 residues. Germline CDR1 reads SEHNR; CDR2 reads FQNEAQ (reference sequence). Trimming took 3 bases from V and 6 from J; bases not matched to a gene: 9. CDR3 sequence (DNA): TGTGCCAGCAGCTTGACTAGCGGGGGTCAACGGGGCAATGAGCAGTTCTTC. This encodes CASSLTSGGQRGNEQFF.

V is TRBV4-1 and J is TRBJ2-7; tentatively, D is TRBD2 (6 bases). The CDR3 has 16 residues. Germline loops: CDR1 MGHRA, CDR2 YSYEKL. Trimming stripped 2 bases from V and 3 bases from J, with 17 bases between. CDR3 sequence reads: CASSQLTAGRGYEQYF. DNA of the CDR3: TGCGCCAGCAGCCAATTAACCGCGGGACGGGGCTACGAGCAGTACTTC.

A remark on this clone: The sample contains more than one DNA sequence encoding this CDR3. The rearrangement links TRBV6-4 to TRBJ2-3, with 9 bases that match TRBD2. CDR1 and CDR2 from the germline V gene are MRHNA and SNTAGT. This CDR3 spans 15 amino acids. The V gene end was trimmed by 3 bases and the J gene end by 0 bases; junction bases not matched to a gene: 1. The CDR3 sequence: CASSEAGGSTDTQYF. The CDR3 DNA sequence: TGTGCCAGCAGTGAAGCGGGGGGAAGCACAGATACGCAGTATTTT.

This clone was observed a handful of times. The chain links TRBV5-8 to TRBJ2-3, with 8 nucleotides matching TRBD2. There are 17 residues in the CDR3. Trimming at V came to 4 bases and at J to 1 base, leaving 11 bases not matched to a gene. Germline CDR1 SGHTS, CDR2 YDEGEE. The CDR3 sequence is CASSLTRTSSGTDTQYF. CDR3 DNA: TGTGCCAGCAGCCTAACCCGGACTAGCTCAGGCACAGATACGCAGTATTTT.

V is TRBV28 and J is TRBJ1-2, with 11 bases identical to TRBD1. This CDR3 comprises 15 residues. Germline trimming cut 5 bases from V and 5 bases from J; bases unmatched to any gene: 7. Germline CDR1 is MDHEN and CDR2 is SYDVKM. The CDR3 sequence is CASSPGTGGGYGYTF. CDR3 coding DNA: TGTGCCAGCAGTCCCGGGACAGGGGGTGGATATGGCTACACCTTC.

The V and J genes are TRBV5-6 and TRBJ2-7; TRBD1 might be the D (6 bases). There are 13 residues in the CDR3. Germline V lookup: CDR1 SGHDT, CDR2 YYEEEE. V was pared by 0 bases and J by 4 bases, with 8 bases between. The CDR3 loop is CASSLGDRYEQYF. The CDR3 DNA follows: TGTGCCAGCAGCTTGGGAGACAGGTACGAGCAGTACTTC.

The V call is TRBV13, the J call TRBJ2-7, with TRBD1 matching over 7 bases. Losses at the gene ends were 5 bases for V and 4 bases for J; bases not matched to a gene: 8. The germline gives CDR1 PRHDT, CDR2 FYEKMQ (reference sequence). The CDR3 covers 14 residues. In DNA form, the CDR3 reads TGTGCCAGCAGCCCGCCGAAGGACAGGTACGAGCAGTACTTC. It is translated as CASSPPKDRYEQYF.

This chain uses TRBV13 with TRBJ2-5; a weak D match, TRBD2 (6 bases). The V gene lost 1 base and the J gene lost 4 bases, with 13 bases spanning the gap. Germline V gene data show CDR1 as PRHDT and CDR2 as FYEKMQ (reference sequence). The CDR3 spans 15 residues. The CDR3 DNA sequence: TGTGCCAGCAGCTTAGCGGGGGTCCTGGGAGAGACCCAGTACTTC. Translated, it gives CASSLAGVLGETQYF.

This rearrangement joins TRBV6-5 to TRBJ1-1, with D unclear. Deletions cut 7 bases from V and 2 bases from J, with 8 bases between. CDR3 length: 12 residues. Germline assignment: CDR1 MNHEY and CDR2 SVGAGI. The CDR3 protein is CASTRLNTEAFF. CDR3 DNA sequence: TGTGCCAGCACCCGACTAAACACTGAAGCTTTCTTT.

The chain carries TRBV6-5 and TRBJ2-1, with unresolved D. V dropped 2 bases and J dropped 9 bases, with 5 bases sitting between them. Germline V gene data show CDR1 as MNHEY and CDR2 as SVGAGI. The CDR3 totals 11 residues. As DNA, the CDR3 is TGTGCCAGCAGTTACAATAGTGAGCAGTTCTTC. This codes for CASSYNSEQFF.

The chain couples TRBV12-3 or TRBV12-4 to TRBJ1-2; 8 positions agree with TRBD1. The CDR3 is made up of 13 amino acids. The ends lost 3 bases at V and 8 bases at J; junction bases unmatched: 5. CDR3 in amino acids: CASSFTGGGGYTF. In nucleotides, the CDR3 is TGTGCCAGCAGTTTTACAGGGGGGGGAGGCTACACCTTC.

This chain links TRBV11-2 with TRBJ2-2; 13 positions agree with TRBD2. CDR3 size: 16 residues. V shed 5 bases and J 6 bases; nucleotides not matched to a gene: 6. In germline, CDR1 is SGHAT, CDR2 FQNNGV. CDR3 in amino acids: CASSPLGLAGPGELFF. CDR3 coding DNA: TGTGCCAGCAGCCCACTGGGACTAGCGGGGCCCGGGGAGCTGTTTTTT.

CDR3 nucleotides: TGTGCCAGCACCCCCGCCAGAGGGTTAGAGACCCAGTACTTC. This sequence encodes CASTPARGLETQYF. The rearrangement links TRBV5-6 to TRBJ2-5, with a weak D call TRBD2 (5 bases). Germline V gene sequence: CDR1 SGHDT, CDR2 YYEEEE. There are 14 residues in the CDR3. V lost 6 bases and J 4 bases, leaving 16 bases between the germline ends.

The chain uses TRBV28 and TRBJ2-2; TRBD1 is a possible D gene (7 bases). V was pared by 7 bases and J by 2 bases, with 14 bases between. The germline V gene encodes CDR1 MDHEN and CDR2 SYDVKM. The CDR3 covers 15 residues. This CDR3 reads CASTQGGYNTGELFF. For the CDR3, the DNA is TGTGCCAGCACCCAGGGGGGTTATAACACCGGGGAGCTGTTTTTT.

About this clone itself: This CDR3 is also generated by other DNA sequences in the sample. The chain carries TRBV5-1 and TRBJ2-3; the D is unclear. The CDR3 covers 11 residues. In germline, CDR1 is SGHRS, CDR2 YFSETQ. Trimming shortened V by 4 bases and J by 6 bases, and 6 bases separated the two germline ends. In DNA, the CDR3 is TGCGCCAGCAGCCTCCAGGATACGCAGTATTTT. This gives the protein CASSLQDTQYF.

The J gene is TRBJ2-7, the V gene TRBV18, with 7 bases matching TRBD2. Germline CDR1 reads KGHSH; CDR2 reads LQKENI. Losses at the gene ends were 3 bases for V and 5 bases for J; bases not matched to a gene: 7. CDR3 length: 14 amino acids. This chain's CDR3 is CASSPGGGFHEQYF. The CDR3, as DNA: TGTGCCAGCTCACCGGGCGGGGGTTTCCACGAGCAGTACTTC.

In DNA form, the CDR3 reads TGTGCCAGCAGCGTACAGGGGGTCTCTGGCTACACCTTC. Protein: CASSVQGVSGYTF. The V and J genes are TRBV9 and TRBJ1-2, with 7 positions matching TRBD1. From germline, CDR1 is SGDLS and CDR2 YYNGEE. V dropped 1 base and J dropped 7; count of bases not matched to a gene: 4. There are 13 residues in the CDR3.

This chain connects TRBV29-1 to TRBJ1-2; the D is unclear. With 7 bases removed from V and 8 bases from J, the gap between germline ends came to 14 bases. CDR1 and CDR2 (germline): SQVTM, ANQGSEA. This CDR3 spans 11 amino acids. The chain's CDR3 is CSAEAGKGYTF. The CDR3 DNA is TGCAGCGCCGAGGCGGGGAAGGGCTACACCTTC. Variable domain in full (rest from reference TRBV29-1 and TRBJ1-2): SAVISQKPSRDICQRGTSLTIQCQVDSQVTMMFWYRQQPGQSLTLIATANQGSEATYESGFVIDKFPISRPNLTFSTLTVSNMSPEDSSIYLCSAEAGKGYTFGSGTRLTVV.

The gene calls are TRBV27 and TRBJ1-1; 7 bases agree with TRBD1. CDR1 and CDR2 from the germline V gene are MNHEY and SMNVEV (reference sequence). This CDR3 region has 13 residues. V trimming: 5 bases; J trimming: 3 bases; junction bases outside the gene matches: 3. The CDR3 nucleotides read TGTGCCAGCAGTCTCGGGACAGACACTGAAGCTTTCTTT. Translating it yields CASSLGTDTEAFF.

V and J are TRBV7-9 and TRBJ1-2; 9 positions match TRBD1. CDR1 is SEHNR, CDR2 FQNEAQ, per germline (reference sequence). CDR3 size: 13 residues. Trimming at V came to 6 bases and at J to 6 bases, leaving 5 bases not matched to a gene. CDR3 loop: CASSNRGQDGYTF. The CDR3, as DNA: TGTGCCAGCAGTAACAGGGGGCAAGATGGCTACACCTTC.

V gene TRBV28 combines with J gene TRBJ1-2, with D possibly TRBD1 on 5 matching bases. This CDR3 is built from 13 residues. Germline V CDR1 and CDR2: MDHEN, SYDVKM. Between the trimmed V and J ends, which lost 4 bases and 4 bases, there was a span of 10 bases. The CDR3 region is CASSSRQGYGYTF. The CDR3 region has the DNA TGTGCCAGCAGTTCGAGGCAGGGCTATGGCTACACCTTC.

The CDR3, as DNA: TGTGCCAGCAGTTTAGCCGGTATGAATGAAAAACTGTTTTTT. Translated, it gives CASSLAGMNEKLFF. J is TRBJ1-4 and V is TRBV6-5; unclear D gene. CDR3 length: 14 residues. Between the trimmed V and J ends, which lost 4 bases and 5 bases, there was a span of 11 bases. Looked up from germline, CDR1 is MNHEY and CDR2 is SVGAGI.